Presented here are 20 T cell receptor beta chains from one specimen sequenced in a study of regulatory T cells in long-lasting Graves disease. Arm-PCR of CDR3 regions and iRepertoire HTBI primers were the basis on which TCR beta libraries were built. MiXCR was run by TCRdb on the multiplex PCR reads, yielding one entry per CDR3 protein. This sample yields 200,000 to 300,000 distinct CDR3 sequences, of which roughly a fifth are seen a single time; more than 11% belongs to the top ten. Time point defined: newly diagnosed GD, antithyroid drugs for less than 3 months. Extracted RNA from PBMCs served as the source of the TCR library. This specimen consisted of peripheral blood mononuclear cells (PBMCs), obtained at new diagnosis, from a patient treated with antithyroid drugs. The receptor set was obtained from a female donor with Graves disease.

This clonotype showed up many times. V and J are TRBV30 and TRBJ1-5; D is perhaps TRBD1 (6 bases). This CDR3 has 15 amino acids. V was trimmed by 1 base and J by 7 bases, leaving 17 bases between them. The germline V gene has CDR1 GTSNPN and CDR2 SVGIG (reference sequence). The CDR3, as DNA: TGTGCCTGGAGTGGGGCAACAGGGTTCAGGCAGCCCCAGCATTTT. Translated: CAWSGATGFRQPQHF.

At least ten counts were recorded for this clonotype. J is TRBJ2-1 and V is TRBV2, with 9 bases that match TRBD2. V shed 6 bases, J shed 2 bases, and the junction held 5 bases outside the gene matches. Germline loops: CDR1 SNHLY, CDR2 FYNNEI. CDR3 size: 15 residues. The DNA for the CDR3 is TGTGCCAGCAGGCCCGGGACTAGCACCTACAATGAGCAGTTCTTC. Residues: CASRPGTSTYNEQFF. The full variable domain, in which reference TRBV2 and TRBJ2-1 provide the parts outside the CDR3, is EPEVTQTPSHQVTQMGQEVILRCVPISNHLYFYWYRQILGQKVEFLVSFYNNEISEKSEIFDDQFSVERPDGSNFTLKIRSTKLEDSAMYFCASRPGTSTYNEQFFGPGTRLTVL.

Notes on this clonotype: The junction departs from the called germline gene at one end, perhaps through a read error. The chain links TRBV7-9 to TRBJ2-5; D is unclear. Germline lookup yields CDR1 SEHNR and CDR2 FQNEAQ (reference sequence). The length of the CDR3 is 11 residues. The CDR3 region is CASNNQETQYF. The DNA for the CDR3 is TGTGCCAGCAACAACCAGGAGACCCAGTACTTC.

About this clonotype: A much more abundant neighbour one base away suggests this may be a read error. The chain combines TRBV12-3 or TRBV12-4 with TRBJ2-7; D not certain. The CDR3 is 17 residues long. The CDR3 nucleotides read TGTGCCAACAGTCTACCCGACGGACGTAGGAGCTCCTACGAGCAGTACTTC. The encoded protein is CANSLPDGRRSSYEQYF.

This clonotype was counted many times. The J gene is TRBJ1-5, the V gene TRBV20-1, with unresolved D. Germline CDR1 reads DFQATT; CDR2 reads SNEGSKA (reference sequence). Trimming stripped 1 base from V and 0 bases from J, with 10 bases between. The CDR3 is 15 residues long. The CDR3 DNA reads TGCAGTGCTAGAGTTGGCCTCTATAGCAATCAGCCCCAGCATTTT. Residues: CSARVGLYSNQPQHF.

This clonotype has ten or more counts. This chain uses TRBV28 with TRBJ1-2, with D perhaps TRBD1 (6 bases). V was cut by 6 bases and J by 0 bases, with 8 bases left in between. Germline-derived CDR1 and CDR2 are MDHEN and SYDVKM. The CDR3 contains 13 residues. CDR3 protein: CASRTGPNYGYTF. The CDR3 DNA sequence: TGTGCCAGCAGGACAGGACCTAACTATGGCTACACCTTC.

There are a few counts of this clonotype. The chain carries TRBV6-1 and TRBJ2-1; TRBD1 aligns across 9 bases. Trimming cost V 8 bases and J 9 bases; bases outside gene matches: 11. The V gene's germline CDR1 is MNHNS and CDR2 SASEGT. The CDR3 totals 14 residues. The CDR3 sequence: CASGGGQGFSEQFF. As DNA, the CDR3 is TGTGCCAGCGGTGGGGGACAGGGTTTCAGTGAGCAGTTCTTC.

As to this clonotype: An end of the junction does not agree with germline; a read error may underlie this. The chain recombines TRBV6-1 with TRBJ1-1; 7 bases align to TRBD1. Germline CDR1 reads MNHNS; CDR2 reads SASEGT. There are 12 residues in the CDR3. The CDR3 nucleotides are TGTACCAGCAGCACCAGGGGGAGTGAAGCTTTCTTT. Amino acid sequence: CTSSTRGSEAFF.

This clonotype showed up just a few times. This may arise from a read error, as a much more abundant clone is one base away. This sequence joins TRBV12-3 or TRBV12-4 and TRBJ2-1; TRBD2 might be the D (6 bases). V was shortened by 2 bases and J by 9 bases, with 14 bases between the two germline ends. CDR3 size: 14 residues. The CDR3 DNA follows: TGTGCCAGCAGTTTAAAGTGGGAGGTAAGTGAGCAGTTCTTC. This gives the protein CASSLKWEVSEQFF.

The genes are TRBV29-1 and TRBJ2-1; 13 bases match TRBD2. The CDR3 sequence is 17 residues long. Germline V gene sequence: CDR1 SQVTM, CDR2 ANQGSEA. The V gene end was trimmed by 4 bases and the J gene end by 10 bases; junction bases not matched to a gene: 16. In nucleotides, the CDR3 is TGCAGCGTTGTGGGGGAGGAGATGATACTAGCGGGGGGGGAGCAGTTCTTC. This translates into CSVVGEEMILAGGEQFF.

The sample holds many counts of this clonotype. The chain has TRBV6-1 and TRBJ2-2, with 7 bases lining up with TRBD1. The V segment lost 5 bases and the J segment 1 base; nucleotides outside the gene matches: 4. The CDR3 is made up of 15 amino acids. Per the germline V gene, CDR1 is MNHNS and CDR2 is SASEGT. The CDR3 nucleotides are TGTGCCAGCAGTCCGGGACAGTGGAACACCGGGGAGCTGTTTTTT. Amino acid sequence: CASSPGQWNTGELFF.

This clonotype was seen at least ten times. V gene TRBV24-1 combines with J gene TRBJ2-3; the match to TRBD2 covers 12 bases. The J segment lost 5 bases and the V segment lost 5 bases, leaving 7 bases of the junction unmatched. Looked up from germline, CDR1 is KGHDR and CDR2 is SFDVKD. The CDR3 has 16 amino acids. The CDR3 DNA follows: TGTGCCACCAGTGGGAGACTAGCGGGAGCCCTAGATACGCAGTATTTT. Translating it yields CATSGRLAGALDTQYF.

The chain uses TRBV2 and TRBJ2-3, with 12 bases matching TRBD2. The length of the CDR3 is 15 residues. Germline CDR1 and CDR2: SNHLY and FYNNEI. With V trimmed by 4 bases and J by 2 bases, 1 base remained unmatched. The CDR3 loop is CASSGTSGITDTQYF. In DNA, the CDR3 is TGTGCCAGCAGTGGGACTAGCGGGATCACAGATACGCAGTATTTT.

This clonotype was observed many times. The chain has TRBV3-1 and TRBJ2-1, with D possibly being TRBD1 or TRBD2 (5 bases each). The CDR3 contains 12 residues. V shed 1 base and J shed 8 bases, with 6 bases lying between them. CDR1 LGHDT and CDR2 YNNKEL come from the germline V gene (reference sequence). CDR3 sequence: CASSQVGDEQFF. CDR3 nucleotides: TGTGCCAGCAGCCAAGTGGGGGATGAGCAGTTCTTC.

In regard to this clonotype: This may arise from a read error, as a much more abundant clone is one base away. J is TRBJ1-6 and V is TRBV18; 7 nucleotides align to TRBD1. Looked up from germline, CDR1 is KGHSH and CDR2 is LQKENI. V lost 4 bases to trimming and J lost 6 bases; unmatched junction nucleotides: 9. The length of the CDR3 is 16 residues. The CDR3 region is CASSLRGQIGNSPLHF. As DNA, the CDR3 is TGTGCCAGCTCACTTCGGGGACAGATTGGTAATTCACCCCTCCACTTT.

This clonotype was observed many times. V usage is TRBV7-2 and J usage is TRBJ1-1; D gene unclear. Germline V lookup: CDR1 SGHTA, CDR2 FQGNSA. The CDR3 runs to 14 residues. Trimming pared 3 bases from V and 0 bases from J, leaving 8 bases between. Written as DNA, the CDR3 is TGTGCCAGCAGCTTTAGAAGAATGAACACTGAAGCTTTCTTT. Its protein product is CASSFRRMNTEAFF.

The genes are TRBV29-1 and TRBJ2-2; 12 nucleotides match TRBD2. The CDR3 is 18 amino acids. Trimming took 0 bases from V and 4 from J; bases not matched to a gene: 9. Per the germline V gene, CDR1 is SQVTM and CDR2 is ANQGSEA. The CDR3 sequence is CSVEDWASGGAGTGELFF. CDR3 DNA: TGCAGCGTTGAAGATTGGGCTAGCGGGGGGGCGGGCACCGGGGAGCTGTTTTTT.

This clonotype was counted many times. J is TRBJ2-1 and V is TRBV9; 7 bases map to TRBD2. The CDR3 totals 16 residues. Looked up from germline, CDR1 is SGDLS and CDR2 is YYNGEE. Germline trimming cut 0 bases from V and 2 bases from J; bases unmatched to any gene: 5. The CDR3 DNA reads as TGTGCCAGCAGCGTAGCTGAGGGGAGGGCCTACAATGAGCAGTTCTTC. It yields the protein CASSVAEGRAYNEQFF.

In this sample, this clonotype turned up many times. The CDR3 sequence is CASPGQPNTEAFF. Here the CDR3 DNA reads TGTGCCAGTCCCGGACAGCCGAACACTGAAGCTTTCTTT. This chain connects TRBV2 to TRBJ1-1; D is possibly TRBD1 (6 bases). The V gene's germline CDR1 is SNHLY and CDR2 FYNNEI. The V and J ends lost 9 bases and 1 base respectively, with 12 bases between them. The CDR3 totals 13 residues.

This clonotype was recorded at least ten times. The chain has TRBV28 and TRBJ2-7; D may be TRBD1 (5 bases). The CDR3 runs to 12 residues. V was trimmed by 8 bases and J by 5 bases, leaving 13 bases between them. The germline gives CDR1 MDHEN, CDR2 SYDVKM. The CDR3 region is CASSQGLNEQYF. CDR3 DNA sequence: TGTGCCAGCTCGCAGGGATTGAACGAGCAGTACTTC.